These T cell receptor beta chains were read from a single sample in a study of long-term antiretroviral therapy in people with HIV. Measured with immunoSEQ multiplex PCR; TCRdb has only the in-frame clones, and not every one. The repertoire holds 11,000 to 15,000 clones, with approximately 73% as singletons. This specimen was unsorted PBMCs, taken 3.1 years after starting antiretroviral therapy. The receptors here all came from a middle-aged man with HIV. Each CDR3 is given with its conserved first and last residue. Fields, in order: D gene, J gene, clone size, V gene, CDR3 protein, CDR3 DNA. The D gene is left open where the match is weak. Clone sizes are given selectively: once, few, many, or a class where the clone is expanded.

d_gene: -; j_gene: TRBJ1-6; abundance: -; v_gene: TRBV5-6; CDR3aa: CASSWGTAPNSPLHF; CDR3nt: TGTGCCAGCAGCTGGGGGACGGCGCCTAATTCACCCCTCCACTTT
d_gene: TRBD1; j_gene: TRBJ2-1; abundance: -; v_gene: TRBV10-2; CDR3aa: CASVKETGGGEQFF; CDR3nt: TGCGCCAGCGTGAAAGAAACAGGGGGCGGTGAGCAGTTCTTC
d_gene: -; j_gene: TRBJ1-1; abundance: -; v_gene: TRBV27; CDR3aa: CASSLTYFMNTEAFF; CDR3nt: TGTGCCAGCAGCTTGACATACTTCATGAACACTGAAGCTTTCTTT
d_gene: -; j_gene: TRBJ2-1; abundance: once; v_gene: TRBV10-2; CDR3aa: CASGQLNEQFF; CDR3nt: TGCGCCAGCGGTCAACTAAATGAGCAGTTCTTC
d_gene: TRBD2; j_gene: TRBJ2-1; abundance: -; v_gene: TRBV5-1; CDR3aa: CASSGLAGLYNEQFF; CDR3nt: TGCGCCAGCAGCGGACTAGCGGGGTTATACAATGAGCAGTTCTTC
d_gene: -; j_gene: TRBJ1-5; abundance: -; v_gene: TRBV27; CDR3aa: CASSLSAGVSNQPQHF; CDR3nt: TGTGCCAGCAGTTTATCGGCGGGTGTCAGCAATCAGCCCCAGCATTTT
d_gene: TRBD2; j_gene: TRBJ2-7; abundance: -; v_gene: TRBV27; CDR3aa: CASSWTSIHEQYF; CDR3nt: TGTGCCAGCAGTTGGACTAGCATCCACGAGCAGTACTTC
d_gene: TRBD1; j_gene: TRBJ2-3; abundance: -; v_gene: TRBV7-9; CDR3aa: CASSSGTGANTDTQYF; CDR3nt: TGTGCCAGCAGCTCAGGCACAGGGGCCAACACAGATACGCAGTATTTT
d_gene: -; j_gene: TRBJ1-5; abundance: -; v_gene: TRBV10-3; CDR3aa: CAISELVNQPQHF; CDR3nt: TGTGCCATCAGTGAGCTAGTTAATCAGCCCCAGCATTTT
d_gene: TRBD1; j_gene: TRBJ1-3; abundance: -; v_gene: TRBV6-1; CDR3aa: CASSHRGDTIYF; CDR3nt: TGTGCCAGCAGTCACAGGGGTGACACCATATATTTT
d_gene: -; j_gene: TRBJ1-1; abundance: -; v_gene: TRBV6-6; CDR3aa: CASSYMDRMNTEAFF; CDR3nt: TGTGCCAGCAGTTACATGGATCGGATGAACACTGAAGCTTTCTTT
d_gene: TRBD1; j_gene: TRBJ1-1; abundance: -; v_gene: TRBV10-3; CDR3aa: CAISDSGGDTEAFF; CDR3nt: TGTGCCATCAGTGACTCAGGGGGGGACACTGAAGCTTTCTTT
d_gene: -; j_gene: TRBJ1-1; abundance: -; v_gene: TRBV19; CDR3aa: CASSIRVGTEAFF; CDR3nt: TGTGCCAGTAGTATAAGGGTAGGCACTGAAGCTTTCTTT
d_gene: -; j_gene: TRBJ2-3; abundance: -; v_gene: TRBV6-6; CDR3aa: CASSPLVAAADTQYF; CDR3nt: TGTGCCAGCAGTCCCCTTGTAGCGGCAGCAGATACGCAGTATTTT
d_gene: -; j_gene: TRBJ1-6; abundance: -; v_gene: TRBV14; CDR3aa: CASSQDSRSYNSPLHF; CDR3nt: TGTGCCAGCAGCCAAGATTCGAGGTCCTATAATTCACCCCTCCACTTT
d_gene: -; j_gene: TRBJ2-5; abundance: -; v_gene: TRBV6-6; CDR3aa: CASSYSEGAETQYF; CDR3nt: TGTGCCAGCAGTTACTCGGAGGGGGCGGAGACCCAGTACTTC
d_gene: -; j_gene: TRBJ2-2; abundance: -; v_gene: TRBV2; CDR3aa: CASRDSPNTGELFF; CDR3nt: TGTGCCAGCAGGGACTCACCGAACACCGGGGAGCTGTTTTTT
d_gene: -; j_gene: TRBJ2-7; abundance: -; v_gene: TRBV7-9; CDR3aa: CASSLALYEQYF; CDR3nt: TGTGCCAGCAGCTTAGCGCTTTACGAGCAGTACTTC
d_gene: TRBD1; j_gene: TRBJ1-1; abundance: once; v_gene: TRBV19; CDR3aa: CASSDPGTALEAFF; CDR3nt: TGTGCCAGTAGTGACCCCGGGACAGCCCTCGAAGCTTTCTTT
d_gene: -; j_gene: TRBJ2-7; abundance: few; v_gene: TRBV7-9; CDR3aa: CASSRQLPGPDEQYF; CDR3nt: TGTGCCAGCAGCCGCCAACTTCCGGGTCCCGACGAGCAGTACTTC
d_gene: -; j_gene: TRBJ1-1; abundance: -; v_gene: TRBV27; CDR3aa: CASSLGMNTEAFF; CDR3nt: TGTGCCAGCAGTTTGGGAATGAACACTGAAGCTTTCTTT
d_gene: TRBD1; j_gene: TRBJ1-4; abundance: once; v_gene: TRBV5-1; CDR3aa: CASSLIGDSNEKLFF; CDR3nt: TGCGCCAGCAGCTTAATAGGGGACAGTAATGAAAAACTGTTTTTT
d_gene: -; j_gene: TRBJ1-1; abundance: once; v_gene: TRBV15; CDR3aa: CATVLGKGFLNTEAFF; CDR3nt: TGTGCCACCGTCCTCGGGAAGGGGTTCTTGAACACTGAAGCTTTCTTT
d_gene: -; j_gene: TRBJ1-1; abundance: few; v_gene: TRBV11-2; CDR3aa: CASSLYLGKGTEAFF; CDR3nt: TGTGCCAGCAGCCTATATCTGGGGAAGGGGACTGAAGCTTTCTTT
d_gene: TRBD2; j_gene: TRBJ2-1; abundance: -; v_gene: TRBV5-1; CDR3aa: CASSLELAGDNEQFF; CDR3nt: TGCGCCAGCAGCTTGGAACTAGCGGGGGACAATGAGCAGTTCTTC
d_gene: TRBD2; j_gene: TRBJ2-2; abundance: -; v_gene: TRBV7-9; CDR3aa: CASSPGLAGPNTGELFF; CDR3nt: TGTGCCAGCAGCCCTGGACTAGCGGGACCGAACACCGGGGAGCTGTTTTTT
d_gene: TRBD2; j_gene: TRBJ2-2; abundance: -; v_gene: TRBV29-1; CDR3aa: CSVDTGLAGVDGELFF; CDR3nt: TGCAGCGTTGATACGGGGCTAGCGGGGGTAGACGGGGAGCTGTTTTTT
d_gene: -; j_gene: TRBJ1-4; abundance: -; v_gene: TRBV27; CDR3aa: CASSPAGLGEKLFF; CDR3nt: TGTGCCAGCAGTCCAGCCGGGTTAGGGGAAAAACTGTTTTTT
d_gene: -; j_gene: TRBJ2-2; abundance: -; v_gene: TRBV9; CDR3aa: CASRENTGELFF; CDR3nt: TGTGCCAGCAGGGAGAACACCGGGGAGCTGTTTTTT